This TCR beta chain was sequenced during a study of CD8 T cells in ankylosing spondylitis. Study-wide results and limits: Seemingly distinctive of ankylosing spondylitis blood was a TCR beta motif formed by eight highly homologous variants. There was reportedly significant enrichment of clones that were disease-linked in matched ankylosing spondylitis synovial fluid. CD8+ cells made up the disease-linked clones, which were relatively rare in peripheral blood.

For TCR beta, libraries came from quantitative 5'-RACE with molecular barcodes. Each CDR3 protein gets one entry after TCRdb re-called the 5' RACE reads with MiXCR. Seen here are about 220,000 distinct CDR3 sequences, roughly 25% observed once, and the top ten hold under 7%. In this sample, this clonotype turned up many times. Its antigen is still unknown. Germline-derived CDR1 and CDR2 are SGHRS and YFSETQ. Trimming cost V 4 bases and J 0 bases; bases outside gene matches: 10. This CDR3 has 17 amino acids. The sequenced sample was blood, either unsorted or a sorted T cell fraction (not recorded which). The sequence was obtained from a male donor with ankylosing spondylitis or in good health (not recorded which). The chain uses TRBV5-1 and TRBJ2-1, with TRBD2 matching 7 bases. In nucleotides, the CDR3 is TGCGCCAGCAGCCTGGCCTCAGCGGGAAGCTCCTACAATGAGCAGTTCTTC. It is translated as CASSLASAGSSYNEQFF.